The TCR beta chain described here comes from a study of T cells after yellow fever vaccination. About the study: SMART-Seq v4 Ultra Low Input prepared the low-cell-number fractions.

As for this clonotype: Its antigen is as yet unknown.

TCRdb passed the 5' RACE reads through MiXCR, listing each CDR3 protein once. The data contain hundreds of thousands of distinct CDR3 sequences, around 19% of them singletons. Whole-study results and caveats: Only a minor proportion of clonotypes was detected across both CD4 and CD8 compartments.

The sample in question was PBMCs, obtained before the yellow fever booster vaccination. The source is a man aged 18 to 29 who received the YFV17D yellow fever vaccine.

The CDR3 loop reads CASSRGGHGPQHF. Written as DNA, the CDR3 is TGTGCCAGCAGTCGCGGCGGCCATGGGCCCCAGCATTTT. The V call is TRBV6-5, the J call TRBJ1-5; no definite D call. Germline-derived CDR1 and CDR2 are MNHEY and SVGAGI. Trimming cost V 5 bases and J 9 bases, with 14 bases left between them. The CDR3 consists of 13 residues.